The T cell receptor beta chain described here comes from a study of cytomegalovirus exposure and HLA in healthy donors (dated by TCRdb to the late 2010s). Context from the whole study: An earlier analysis of 587 of the donors reported 250 to 350 Gb of sequence data and around 100 million unique TCR beta sequences obtained from about 180 million T cells. To decide whether each TCR beta V gene segment behaved as functional or pseudogenic, an earlier analysis of over 500 of the donors relied on high-throughput TCR beta sequencing. The aim of the study was to test whether cataloging public T cell receptors could identify signatures of past pathogen exposure. Because of strong linkage in the cohort, five DR-DQ haplotypes were treated as single units for association and clustering. On average, 235,054 unique TCR beta nucleotide sequences were sequenced per donor among about 400 genotyped donors of the cohort, with 15% to 20% of those sequences being non-productive. Using immunosequencing, the study profiled T cell repertoires from some 670 subjects and related those repertoires to cytomegalovirus serostatus. In a later genetic analysis, genome-wide SNP genotypes for about three fifths of the roughly 670 donors were used, and that subset was treated as a discovery cohort. A later analysis re-examined previously published TCR beta repertoires from roughly 720 donors and added high-resolution HLA genotyping to investigate patterns of TCR occurrence. Donor age, sex, ethnicity and CMV serostatus were collected together with the repertoire data. All discovery cohort repertoires had been generated using a single sequencing platform. The number of typed donors differed by locus: 629-630 for A, B, C, DRB1 and DQB1; approximately 540 for DQA1; 606 for DPA1; and roughly 490 for DPB1. High-throughput TCR immunosequencing, statistical association of individual TCRs with disease status, and machine learning were combined to predict cytomegalovirus infection status. Of the roughly 400 genotyped donors, around 81% fell in the genetic ancestry cluster associated with self-reported Caucasian donors. Both class I and class II loci were covered by HLA typing, at four-digit resolution. Along with the approximately 650-subject first cohort, a separate validation cohort of roughly 110 different subjects was used. Rather than using new phenotypic data, the later analysis identified candidate immune exposures from TCR beta sequences and from how often those sequences occurred across donors. Roughly 310 gigabases of sequencing data and 78 million or so unique TCR sequences were included in an early release covering 550 to 650 HLA-typed donors.

The cohort was made up of 500 to 800 healthy bone marrow donors. At the time of sampling, every cohort member was nominally healthy, though immune exposures that went unrecorded were likely present. The donor was CMV seronegative and was included in the group of a few hundred seronegative cohort members. Each donor provided a peripheral blood sample, and peripheral blood mononuclear cells were used for TCR beta sequencing. Genomic DNA extraction from the blood cell samples was performed with the Qiagen DNeasy Blood Extraction Kit. Trimming accounts for 5 bases at V and 0 bases at J, while the number of junction bases matched to no gene is 7. Spanning cysteine to phenylalanine, the CDR3 consists of 18 amino acids. Of the read, only the CDR3 DNA is kept; its 54 bases are in frame from base 1. In the germline V gene (reference sequence), CDR1 corresponds to SEHNR and CDR2 to FQNEAQ. About this clone itself: Its recognized antigen is unknown. No base qualities exist here, and no much larger clone lies one base off it.

Overall results and qualifications from the work: In a later analysis, the rate of TCR association differed among HLA loci, with DRB1 alleles having the most associated TCRs and HLA-C alleles having the fewest. The authors suggested that the approach could potentially be extended to other disease states and immunological phenotypes. The study gave a list of about 170 TCR beta chains associated with cytomegalovirus. A later analysis associated 16,951 TCR beta sequences with specific HLA alleles at a false discovery rate of 0.05. Compared with the approximately 600-donor mean, donors in an Asian-associated ancestry cluster had fewer N-insertions in productive TCRs, according to a later genetic analysis. In this cohort, only TCR beta chains were sequenced, and detectable features were limited by the absence of alpha or paired-chain data. HLA typing was unavailable for some donors at each locus, so association tests used only the typed subset. Some IMGT-functional V segments, including TRBV6-2 and TRBV6-3, could not be told apart with the 87-base-pair reads, so those segments were excluded. When HLA alleles, especially DR and DQ, strongly co-occurred, TCR associations were difficult to assign to individual alleles. A later analysis reported that several top co-occurrence clusters appeared linked to parvovirus B19, influenza, CMV and Epstein-Barr virus. Correlated functional status among segregating V segments might be attributable to linkage disequilibrium, but an unknown experimental factor could not be ruled out. Most TCR sequences were seen in very few donors, while some public TCRs were found in many individuals. Presence/absence analyses assumed roughly uniform sequencing depth across donors, an assumption that may not hold. A later genetic analysis associated a missense DCLRE1C variant with V-gene and J-gene trimming of TCR beta chains, and an independent cohort replicated the association. The classifier was reported to diagnose cytomegalovirus status with high specificity and sensitivity in both the original cohort and the validation cohort. For the cohort, immune exposure information was limited to CMV serostatus. According to a later analysis, most CMV-associated TCR beta chains appeared to be HLA-restricted, and the HLA associations seemed to be driven largely by CMV exposure. In vitro tests confirmed that a few of the cytomegalovirus-associated TCR beta chains recognize cytomegalovirus antigens. Roughly 15 rarely observed V segments, including chromosome 9 orphons, were excluded from the earlier analysis of several hundred of the donors because counts were too low. A cluster of highly shared sequence variants was judged likely to be a technical artifact of the sequencing pipeline. A further reported finding was that TCR beta sequences accurately predicted the HLA-A and HLA-B alleles for most subjects in the first cohort. Compared with equally common non-associated chains, HLA-associated TCR beta chains in a later analysis were more clonally expanded and had lower generation probabilities. In an earlier analysis of 587 of the donors, most TCR beta V segments were observed in productive rearrangements about 87% or about 30% of the time, broadly matching IMGT annotations.

Preparation of the library involved the immunoSEQ multiplex PCR assay. A mixture of 60 forward primers for TCR Vbeta segments and 13 reverse primers for TCR Jbeta segments was used in the multiplex PCR. The CDR3 region of rearranged TCR beta genes was amplified from genomic DNA by a multiplex PCR assay. The Illumina HiSeq System was used to sequence the amplified TCR beta libraries as 87-base-pair reads. Regarding the original processing steps: Across the 500 to 700 repertoires, a later analysis counted some 80 million unique TCR beta chains, 9.5 million to 12 million of which were shared by at least two donors. To remove PCR and sequencing errors, raw reads were error-corrected and collapsed into unique sequences using a nearest-neighbor algorithm that merged closely related sequences. V, D and J gene segments were assigned by aligning CDR3 sequences to IMGT reference sequences. For a sequence to be retained, a match of at least six nucleotides to both a V gene segment and a J gene segment was required. A rearrangement counted as productive if the CDR3 had no stop codons and remained in frame with V and J, and every other rearrangement counted as non-productive. CDR3 was defined according to IMGT convention as the region running from the second conserved V-encoded cysteine to the conserved J-encoded phenylalanine. The earlier analysis of about 500 of the donors excluded sequences that lacked an unambiguous match to a single V gene segment. In an earlier analysis of approximately 560 of the donors, a V segment was called functional when productive rearrangements were above 56.7%, and segregating when the standard deviation between donors exceeded 5%. A statistical classification framework was built to diagnose cytomegalovirus status from the catalog of TCR beta chain sequences. V and J gene assignment, in a later analysis, came from comparing TCR nucleotide sequences with IMGT/GENE-DB human TR gene sequences. In a later analysis, CDR3 sequences and most-parsimonious VDJ recombination scenarios were assigned using the TCRdist pipeline. In a later analysis, each TCR beta chain was defined by its CDR3 amino acid sequence together with its V-gene family, and reads lacking a unique V-gene family were excluded. A later analysis removed several hundred highly shared, low-generation-probability nucleotide sequences to deal with suspected cross-contamination and a sequencing artifact. A later analysis calculated a clonal expansion index for each public chain from normalized within-repertoire ranks of inferred template counts. Generation probabilities in a later analysis came from a VDJ recombination model fitted to out-of-frame rearrangements, and those results were checked against IGoR. In a later analysis, TCR-TCR, TCR-HLA and TCR-CMV co-occurrence was scored with hypergeometric tests, and a repertoire-size bias correction was applied to TCR pairs. To estimate false discovery rates, a later analysis permuted the HLA or CMV assignments 20 times. A later analysis grouped co-occurring TCRs with DBSCAN, adding TCRdist sequence similarity when clustering within HLA-allele-positive subsets. Repertoires with fewer than 30,000 or more than 120,000 public chains, plus five repertoires with anomalous nucleotide sharing, were excluded from co-occurrence clustering. TCRdb mirrors the immuneACCESS table, restricted to in-frame sequences. Some clones are absent from its copies; in checked studies, under half trace to an unresolved V gene, and the reason for the others is unknown. D and trimming come from the DNA, and the V and J calls and clone size come from that table. The sample data list 50,000 to 60,000 clones, and around 78% of these were observed just once. The ten largest account for 1.4% to 1.5% of the sample.

The rearrangement combines TRBV7-9 with TRBJ1-4, with TRBD1 matching 12 junction bases. Sequences were obtained from PBMCs. The TCR comes from a female donor in good health and CMV-seronegative. The CDR3 protein sequence reads: CASSPRDRGPATNEKLFF. The bases are TGTGCCAGCAGCCCTAGGGACAGGGGGCCTGCAACTAATGAAAAACTGTTTTTT.